A single sample is the source of the 32 T cell receptor beta chains below, sequenced in a study of technical replicates of blood from several donors listed by TCRdb under 2017. To prepare the library, the immunoSEQ multiplex PCR assay was applied. TCRdb retrieved this table from immuneACCESS and kept in-frame rearrangements only. Not all clones are present; in checked studies, unresolved V genes account for under half, and no reason is known for the remainder. The table for this sample lists around 81,000 clones; nearly 97% of them were counted only once. The ten largest clones capture 0.36% of the sample. The sample was T cells isolated from PBMCs. All receptors come from a human donor in good health.

The chain employs TRBV7-3 and TRBJ2-2; tentatively, D is TRBD1 (6 bases). Per germline, CDR1 SGHTA and CDR2 FQGTGA. CDR3 size: 16 residues. V gave up 1 base and J gave up 2 bases, with 11 bases separating them. The CDR3: CASSLKGGLNTGELFF. For the CDR3, the DNA is TGTGCCAGCAGCTTAAAAGGGGGTTTAAACACCGGGGAGCTGTTTTTT. The full variable domain, with the rest looked up from reference TRBV7-3 and TRBJ2-2, is GAGVSQTPSNKVTEKGKYVELRCDPISGHTALYWYRQSLGQGPEFLIYFQGTGAADDSGLPNDRFFAVRPEGSVSTLKIQRTERGDSAVYLCASSLKGGLNTGELFFGEGSRLTVL.

V is TRBV4-3 and J is TRBJ2-1; 7 nucleotides align to TRBD2. This CDR3 is built from 18 residues. V was pared by 1 base and J by 4 bases, with 13 bases of the junction left unmatched. Per the germline V gene, CDR1 is LGHNA and CDR2 is YSLEER. CDR3 nucleotide sequence: TGCGCCAGCAGCCAAGGACCCCAGAGGGAGGGCTCGTACAATGAGCAGTTCTTC. Translating gives CASSQGPQREGSYNEQFF.

The chain joins TRBV6-6 to TRBJ2-7, with D possibly being TRBD1 (5 bases). CDR1 is MNHNY, CDR2 SVGAGI, per germline (reference sequence). The CDR3 covers 14 residues. V lost 6 bases to trimming and J lost 1 base, with 13 bases between them. CDR3 in DNA: TGTGCCAGCAGGGAAAGGGGAACATCCTACGAGCAGTACTTC. It codes for CASRERGTSYEQYF.

V is TRBV25-1 and J is TRBJ2-5, with 7 bases identical to TRBD1. Germline CDR1 MGHDK, CDR2 SYGVNS. The CDR3 has 15 residues. The junction had 8 bases not matched to a gene; V was cut back by 3 bases and J by 4 bases. The CDR3 sequence is CASSDRYRGSETQYF. The DNA for the CDR3 is TGTGCCAGCAGTGACCGATACAGGGGATCAGAGACCCAGTACTTC.

The chain recombines TRBV7-2 with TRBJ2-3, with a tentative D call TRBD1 (5 bases). The germline gives CDR1 SGHTA, CDR2 FQGNSA. The ends were cut back, 1 base at V and 6 bases at J, with 14 bases in the middle. The CDR3 extends over 15 amino acids. CDR3 sequence reads: CASSLGGAKSDTQYF. The CDR3 nucleotides read TGTGCCAGCAGCTTAGGTGGGGCCAAATCGGATACGCAGTATTTT.

The rearrangement links TRBV5-1 to TRBJ1-2; possible D gene TRBD1, 6 bases. V was trimmed by 4 bases and J by 4 bases, leaving 23 bases between them. The germline CDR1 and CDR2 sequences are SGHRS and YFSETQ. This CDR3 is 17 amino acids long. The CDR3 loop is CASSRDNRTTGPYGYTF. The CDR3 coding sequence is TGCGCCAGCAGCAGGGATAATAGAACTACAGGGCCCTATGGCTACACCTTC.

The genes are TRBV28 and TRBJ2-3; the match to TRBD2 covers 7 bases. J lost 3 bases, V lost 2 bases, and 11 bases had no gene match. Looked up from germline, CDR1 is MDHEN and CDR2 is SYDVKM. The CDR3 contains 17 residues. This CDR3 reads CASSLNVREWGTDTQYF. The CDR3 DNA sequence: TGTGCCAGCAGTTTAAATGTGCGGGAGTGGGGTACAGATACGCAGTATTTT.

This chain connects TRBV5-1 to TRBJ2-7; 8 bases line up with TRBD1. CDR1 SGHRS and CDR2 YFSETQ come from the germline V gene. V dropped 5 bases and J dropped 0; count of bases not matched to a gene: 4. The CDR3 has 14 amino acids. The CDR3 sequence is CASRQGTGSYEQYF. CDR3 bases: TGCGCCAGCAGACAGGGGACAGGCTCCTACGAGCAGTACTTC. Together with reference TRBV5-1 and TRBJ2-7, the CDR3 gives the full variable domain: KAGVTQTPRYLIKTRGQQVTLSCSPISGHRSVSWYQQTPGQGLQFLFEYFSETQRNKGNFPGRFSGRQFSNSRSEMNVSTLELGDSALYLCASRQGTGSYEQYFGPGTRLTVT.

This chain links TRBV11-1 with TRBJ2-2; 8 bases fit TRBD2. The CDR3 consists of 14 residues. CDR1 is SGHAT and CDR2 is FQDESV in the germline V gene (reference sequence). J was trimmed by 6 bases and V by 5 bases; bases with no gene match: 5. CDR3 residues: CASSPGLAAGELFF. The CDR3 bases are TGTGCCAGCAGCCCCGGACTAGCCGCCGGGGAGCTGTTTTTT.

This chain links TRBV10-3 with TRBJ1-5; D might be TRBD1 (6 bases). The CDR3 is 16 residues long. Trimming removed 0 bases at V and 3 bases at J, with 12 bases between. The germline gives CDR1 ENHRY, CDR2 SYGVKD. CDR3 DNA sequence: TGTGCCATCAGTGAGTCCCCGGACAGATCCAATCAGCCCCAGCATTTT. Its protein is CAISESPDRSNQPQHF.

The rearrangement uses TRBV19 and TRBJ2-5, with D possibly matching TRBD1 (7 bases). Germline values: CDR1 LNHDA, CDR2 SQIVND (reference sequence). The CDR3 runs to 13 residues. V gave up 5 bases and J gave up 4 bases, with 11 bases separating them. The CDR3 is CASSQGGAETQYF. Here the CDR3 DNA reads TGTGCCAGTAGTCAGGGGGGCGCAGAGACCCAGTACTTC.

V is TRBV5-1 and J is TRBJ2-1; 13 bases are shared with TRBD2. This CDR3 region has 14 residues. The germline gives CDR1 SGHRS, CDR2 YFSETQ. V lost 7 bases and J lost 4; bases outside the gene matches: 2. CDR3 sequence (DNA): TGCGCCAGCGGGGGACTAGCGGGGTACAATGAGCAGTTCTTC. This encodes CASGGLAGYNEQFF.

The chain employs TRBV4-3 and TRBJ2-3; D perhaps matches TRBD2 (7 bases). CDR3 length equals 16 residues. CDR1 is LGHNA and CDR2 is YSLEER in the germline V gene. Trimming cost V 0 bases and J 5 bases, with 15 bases left between them. DNA of the CDR3: TGCGCCAGCAGCCAAGATGAGGGTAGGGGGGGAGATACGCAGTATTTT. Amino acids: CASSQDEGRGGDTQYF.

The gene calls are TRBV30 and TRBJ2-1, with a tentative D call TRBD1 (6 bases). This CDR3 is 16 amino acids long. Trimming cost V 3 bases and J 5 bases, with 20 bases left between them. The germline V gene has CDR1 GTSNPN and CDR2 SVGIG (reference sequence). The CDR3 DNA follows: TGTGCCTGGAGACCCCAGCCTGGACAGTCTAACAATGAGCAGTTCTTC. Amino acid sequence: CAWRPQPGQSNNEQFF.

This rearrangement joins TRBV6-5 to TRBJ2-6, with 9 nucleotides matching TRBD1. J lost 2 bases, V lost 2 bases, and 1 base had no gene match. CDR3 size: 16 residues. Germline V CDR1 and CDR2: MNHEY, SVGAGI. CDR3 sequence: CASSYGTGTGANVLTF. The CDR3, as DNA: TGTGCCAGCAGTTACGGGACAGGGACTGGGGCCAACGTCCTGACTTTC.

The J gene is TRBJ2-7, the V gene TRBV29-1, with 8 bases aligning to TRBD2. Germline values: CDR1 SQVTM, CDR2 ANQGSEA. V was pared by 2 bases and J by 6 bases, with 6 bases of the junction left unmatched. This CDR3 is built from 13 residues. This chain's CDR3 is CSVESLAGREQYF. CDR3 in DNA: TGCAGCGTTGAAAGTCTAGCGGGTCGCGAGCAGTACTTC.

This clone is a singleton in its sample. V and J are TRBV7-9 and TRBJ2-3; D remains ambiguous. V shed 4 bases and J shed 1 base, with 3 bases lying between them. The CDR3 contains 12 residues. Germline CDR1 reads SEHNR; CDR2 reads FQNEAQ (reference sequence). CDR3: CASSSGTDTQYF. The CDR3, as DNA: TGTGCCAGCAGCTCGGGCACAGATACGCAGTATTTT. Combining the CDR3 with reference TRBV7-9 and TRBJ2-3 gives the whole variable domain DTGVSQNPRHKITKRGQNVTFRCDPISEHNRLYWYRQTLGQGPEFLTYFQNEAQLEKSRLLSDRFSAERPKGSFSTLEIQRTEQGDSAMYLCASSSGTDTQYFGPGTRLTVL.

The gene calls are TRBV7-9 and TRBJ2-6; the D gene is possibly TRBD2 (7 bases). Trimming stripped 5 bases from V and 5 bases from J, with 16 bases between. Germline V gene lookup returns CDR1 SEHNR and CDR2 FQNEAQ (reference sequence). This CDR3 spans 16 amino acids. The CDR3 reads CASSVEGGSWANVLTF. The DNA for the CDR3 is TGTGCCAGCAGCGTCGAGGGGGGGTCTTGGGCCAACGTCCTGACTTTC. The whole variable domain, remainder taken from reference TRBV7-9 and TRBJ2-6, is DTGVSQNPRHKITKRGQNVTFRCDPISEHNRLYWYRQTLGQGPEFLTYFQNEAQLEKSRLLSDRFSAERPKGSFSTLEIQRTEQGDSAMYLCASSVEGGSWANVLTFGAGSRLTVL.

This chain uses TRBV19 with TRBJ1-5, with D possibly TRBD1 on 5 matching bases. V gave up 6 bases and J gave up 2 bases, with 14 bases separating them. The CDR3 extends over 15 amino acids. Germline V gives CDR1 LNHDA, CDR2 SQIVND (reference sequence). CDR3 nucleotide sequence: TGTGCCAGTAGAGTAACTTTCAGGGGCAATCAGCCCCAGCATTTT. Amino acid sequence: CASRVTFRGNQPQHF.

This chain connects TRBV7-3 to TRBJ2-3, with 11 bases matching TRBD2. Germline CDR1 SGHTA, CDR2 FQGTGA. V shed 5 bases and J 0 bases; nucleotides not matched to a gene: 4. This CDR3 region has 16 residues. In DNA form, the CDR3 reads TGTGCCAGCAGCCTTTTAGCGGGAGGGAGCACAGATACGCAGTATTTT. Protein sequence: CASSLLAGGSTDTQYF.

The rearrangement uses TRBV19 and TRBJ2-7; TRBD2 aligns across 7 bases. Germline V lookup: CDR1 LNHDA, CDR2 SQIVND (reference sequence). The CDR3 has 14 residues. V lost 4 bases, J lost 2 bases, and 5 bases stayed unmatched. The CDR3, as DNA: TGTGCCAGTAGTACCCAAGCGGGACCCTACGAGCAGTACTTC. It translates to CASSTQAGPYEQYF.

The gene calls are TRBV7-9 and TRBJ1-2, with 10 bases identical to TRBD1. The CDR3 extends over 15 amino acids. The junction had 1 base not matched to a gene; V was cut back by 1 base and J by 2 bases. Per the germline V gene, CDR1 is SEHNR and CDR2 is FQNEAQ (reference sequence). The DNA of the CDR3 is TGTGCCAGCAGCTTAGGGGGACAGGGGAACTATGGCTACACCTTC. This translates into CASSLGGQGNYGYTF.

The chain joins TRBV4-2 to TRBJ2-3, with 11 positions matching TRBD2. CDR3 length equals 15 residues. The trim removed 1 base at V and 3 bases at J, leaving 0 bases unmatched. CDR1 LGHNA and CDR2 YNFKEQ come from the germline V gene. This chain's CDR3 is CASSQVAGGTDTQYF. The CDR3 region has the DNA TGTGCCAGCAGCCAAGTAGCGGGAGGGACAGATACGCAGTATTTT.

The chain links TRBV29-1 to TRBJ1-3, with a possible D match to TRBD1 (6 bases). This CDR3 is 12 amino acids long. V lost 6 bases and J lost 5, with 11 bases in between. Germline-derived CDR1 and CDR2 are SQVTM and ANQGSEA. CDR3 protein: CSVDRTRNTIYF. In nucleotides, the CDR3 is TGCAGCGTCGACAGGACCAGAAACACCATATATTTT.

The rearrangement uses TRBV7-9 and TRBJ2-2; tentatively, D is TRBD1 (6 bases). Germline CDR1 and CDR2: SEHNR and FQNEAQ (reference sequence). V lost 10 bases, J lost 5 bases, and 20 bases lay in between. The CDR3 has 15 amino acids. This CDR3 reads CATSDRLQGTGELFF. CDR3 coding DNA: TGTGCCACCTCGGACCGTCTCCAGGGGACCGGGGAGCTGTTTTTT.

The gene calls are TRBV7-6 and TRBJ2-2, with D tentatively TRBD2 (6 bases). The CDR3 is 13 amino acids. V lost 8 bases to trimming and J lost 6 bases, with 13 bases between them. Germline V lookup: CDR1 SGHVS, CDR2 FNYEAQ. CDR3 loop: CASGKREAGELFF. The CDR3 nucleotides are TGTGCCAGCGGGAAGAGGGAGGCCGGGGAGCTGTTTTTT. Based on the CDR3 plus reference TRBV7-6 and TRBJ2-2, the full variable domain is GAGVSQSPRYKVTKRGQDVALRCDPISGHVSLYWYRQALGQGPEFLTYFNYEAQQDKSGLPNDRFSAERPEGSISTLTIQRTEQRDSAMYRCASGKREAGELFFGEGSRLTVL.

The rearrangement uses TRBV11-3 and TRBJ1-3; D gene unclear. The CDR3 is made up of 16 amino acids. Germline assignment: CDR1 SGHNT and CDR2 YENEEA. V dropped 5 bases and J dropped 0 bases, with 14 bases sitting between them. CDR3 in amino acids: CASSPSWAISGNTIYF. CDR3 DNA sequence: TGTGCCAGCAGCCCCTCATGGGCTATCTCTGGAAACACCATATATTTT.

V is TRBV5-1 and J is TRBJ1-1; 7 positions match TRBD1. Germline V gene data show CDR1 as SGHRS and CDR2 as YFSETQ. V lost 4 bases, J lost 5 bases, and 8 bases stayed unmatched. This CDR3 region has 14 residues. For the CDR3, the DNA is TGCGCCAGCAGCATCCAGGCCAGGGGGACTGAAGCTTTCTTT. It yields the protein CASSIQARGTEAFF.

The chain uses TRBV7-3 and TRBJ2-7; 9 bases fit TRBD2. The V gene's germline CDR1 is SGHTA and CDR2 FQGTGA. The CDR3 extends over 15 amino acids. Losses at the gene ends were 3 bases for V and 6 bases for J; bases not matched to a gene: 9. CDR3 nucleotides: TGTGCCAGCAGCTTGACCGGGACTAGCACCTCCGAGCAGTACTTC. Its protein is CASSLTGTSTSEQYF.

The rearrangement uses TRBV4-3 and TRBJ2-1; 8 nucleotides line up with TRBD1. The CDR3 extends over 17 amino acids. Germline values: CDR1 LGHNA, CDR2 YSLEER. The V gene end was trimmed by 4 bases and the J gene end by 0 bases; junction bases not matched to a gene: 8. In DNA, the CDR3 is TGCGCCAGCAGCCGCCTGACAGGGGTTTCCTCCTACAATGAGCAGTTCTTC. The encoded protein is CASSRLTGVSSYNEQFF.

V is TRBV29-1 and J is TRBJ1-2, with D tentatively TRBD1 (6 bases). The CDR3 spans 12 residues. CDR1 is SQVTM, CDR2 ANQGSEA, per germline. Deletions cut 7 bases from V and 9 bases from J, with 18 bases between. The CDR3 loop is CSAGDTEYRYTF. The CDR3 DNA reads TGCAGCGCCGGGGACACGGAGTATCGCTACACCTTC.

Details on this clone: The same CDR3 arises from other DNA sequences in this sample as well. The rearrangement uses TRBV5-1 and TRBJ2-1, with D possibly matching TRBD2 (5 bases). Trimming left V 0 bases short and J 4 bases short, with 8 bases between. Germline CDR1 and CDR2: SGHRS and YFSETQ. The CDR3 totals 14 residues. Here the CDR3 reads CASSLEGGYNEQFF. The CDR3 nucleotides are TGCGCCAGCAGCTTGGAGGGCGGGTACAATGAGCAGTTCTTC.